Listed below are T cell receptor beta chains from one sample, sequenced in a study of human T cells and chemical hapten exposure. MiXCR, run by TCRdb on the RACE reads, gives a single entry per CDR3 protein. The table includes over 300,000 distinct CDR3 sequences, 5.1% detected once. The source was whole blood, collected in connection with sensitization to the hapten diphenylcyclopropenone (DPC). Receptors were obtained from a woman aged 45-59 years with alopecia areata. Some clones in this sample may be carry-over from other donors' samples. CDR3s include the opening cysteine and the closing phenylalanine or tryptophan. D genes are given only for firm matches. Clone sizes are given selectively: once, few, many, or a class where the clone is expanded.

d_gene	v_gene	j_gene	len	abundance	CDR3nt	CDR3aa
TRBD1	TRBV20-1	TRBJ1-1	13	many	TGCAGTGCTTACACAGGGGATGGGACTGAAGCTTTCTTT	CSAYTGDGTEAFF
NA	TRBV28	TRBJ1-1	14	NA	TGTGCCAGCAGTTTACTGGGGGCGCGCACTGAAGCTTTCTTT	CASSLLGARTEAFF
NA	TRBV30	TRBJ2-1	12	few	TGTGCCTGGAGTGGGACAGACAATGAGCAGTTCTTC	CAWSGTDNEQFF
NA	TRBV7-9	TRBJ1-1	10	many	TGTGCCGGCGGGGGCACTGAAGCTTTCTTT	CAGGGTEAFF
TRBD1	TRBV6-5	TRBJ1-6	16	many	TGTGCCAGCAGCATACTCGGGGACAGGGGGAATTCACCCCTCCACTTT	CASSILGDRGNSPLHF
NA	TRBV28	TRBJ1-1	16	few	TGTGCCAGCAGTTCGGTGGACGGGGGGGTACGGACTGAAGCTTTCTTT	CASSSVDGGVRTEAFF
TRBD1	TRBV12-3/TRBV12-4	TRBJ2-2	15	NA	TGTGCCAGCAGTTTGGGTGGGACAGGCACCGGGGAGCTGTTTTTT	CASSLGGTGTGELFF
NA	TRBV7-2	TRBJ2-1	14	many	TGTGCCAGCGCTGTAGTAAGCTCCTACAATGAGCAGTTCTTC	CASAVVSSYNEQFF
NA	TRBV2	TRBJ2-7	10	many	TGTGCCTTCCCCGGCAGGAAGCAGTACTTC	CAFPGRKQYF
NA	TRBV25-1	TRBJ2-2	14	many	TGTGCCACCCCAAAGGGCTCGAACACCGGGGAGCTGTTTTTT	CATPKGSNTGELFF
TRBD1	TRBV7-2	TRBJ1-6	13	NA	TGTGCCAGCAGCTTTACAGGGGCTTCACCCCTCCACTTT	CASSFTGASPLHF
TRBD1	TRBV5-6	TRBJ1-2	15	many	TGTGCCAGCAGCCTAGGACAGGGGGCCTACTATGGCTACACCTTC	CASSLGQGAYYGYTF
NA	TRBV4-1	TRBJ2-5	14	many	TGCGCCAGCAGCCGGTTACCGGGTGCGGAAACCCAGTACTTC	CASSRLPGAETQYF
NA	TRBV29-1	TRBJ2-1	14	many	TGCAGCGTTTCAAGAGGGCAGGAGTTCGGTGAGCAGTTCTTC	CSVSRGQEFGEQFF
NA	TRBV7-9	TRBJ1-2	13	NA	TGTGCCGGCCTAGGGTCGACTAACTATGGCTACACCTTC	CAGLGSTNYGYTF
NA	TRBV3-1	TRBJ1-2	15	many	TGTGCCAGCAGCCAAGATCGGCTAGGCCCCCTTGGCTACACCTTC	CASSQDRLGPLGYTF
NA	TRBV12-3/TRBV12-4	TRBJ1-3	14	many	TGTGCCAGCAGTTTGGGGGCAGCCGGAAACACCATATATTTT	CASSLGAAGNTIYF
TRBD1	TRBV12-3/TRBV12-4	TRBJ1-1	17	few	TGTGCCAGCAGCTACCAACCGGGACAGGGGATGAACACTGAAGCTTTCTTT	CASSYQPGQGMNTEAFF
TRBD2	TRBV2	TRBJ2-1	12	few	TGTGCCAGCATCCGGGGAGGGGATGAGCAGTTCTTC	CASIRGGDEQFF
TRBD1	TRBV6-6	TRBJ2-5	14	few	TGTGCCAGCAGTTACCAGACAGGGGAAGAGACCCAGTACTTC	CASSYQTGEETQYF
TRBD2	TRBV2	TRBJ2-5	14	few	TGTGCCAGCTCGCCGGGACTAGACCAAGAGACCCAGTACTTC	CASSPGLDQETQYF
TRBD1	TRBV20-1	TRBJ2-7	10	few	TGCAGTGCTAACAACAGGGGGGAGTACTTC	CSANNRGEYF
NA	TRBV29-1	TRBJ1-3	13	NA	TGCAGCGTCTGGGGGGCATCAGGAAACACCATATATTTT	CSVWGASGNTIYF
NA	TRBV4-2	TRBJ2-7	16	NA	TGTGCCAGCAGCCAAGATCGTCGGCAGGGTGCCCACGAGCAGTACTTC	CASSQDRRQGAHEQYF
TRBD1	TRBV7-6	TRBJ1-1	14	NA	TGTGCCAGCAGCTACGGACAGGGGGACCCTGAAGCTTTCTTT	CASSYGQGDPEAFF
NA	TRBV20-1	TRBJ2-7	13	NA	TGCAGTGCTAGAGGTTCCCATCCATACGAGCAGTACTTC	CSARGSHPYEQYF
NA	TRBV7-2	TRBJ2-4	14	many	TGTGCCAGCAGCCCCGGGACGCCTGGTGACATTCAGTACTTC	CASSPGTPGDIQYF
NA	TRBV15	TRBJ1-5	17	NA	TGTGCCACCAGCAGAGATCTTGGAAGGGCCCACAATCAGCCCCAGCATTTT	CATSRDLGRAHNQPQHF
NA	TRBV12-3/TRBV12-4	TRBJ2-3	15	few	TGTGCCAGCAGTTTTCCGGGGGAGAGCACAGATACGCAGTATTTT	CASSFPGESTDTQYF
TRBD2	TRBV12-3/TRBV12-4	TRBJ2-7	15	few	TGTGCCAGCAGTCCTCTAGCGGGGGGGGATTACGAGCAGTACTTC	CASSPLAGGDYEQYF
NA	TRBV11-2	TRBJ2-3	15	many	TGTGCCAGCAGCTTAGATCCTAGCGGCACAGATACGCAGTATTTT	CASSLDPSGTDTQYF
NA	TRBV9	TRBJ2-7	13	many	TGTGCCAGCAGCGTAGGGGATAACTACGAGCAGTACTTC	CASSVGDNYEQYF